These 23 T cell receptor beta chains originate from one sample sequenced in a study of blood T cell repertoires in COVID-19. Sequencing was performed with immunoSEQ multiplex PCR; in TCRdb, only in-frame clones are kept and a portion is missing. This sample carries 95,000 to 110,000 clones, 70% to 90% of them seen once, and the ten largest clones take 3% to 3.5%. Sequenced input: peripheral blood. The receptors derive from a human donor in a cohort sampled during active COVID-19.

The gene calls are TRBV24-1 and TRBJ2-1, with TRBD2 identical over 11 bases. The ends lost 0 bases at V and 4 bases at J; junction bases unmatched: 4. In germline, CDR1 is KGHDR, CDR2 SFDVKD. The CDR3 is made up of 17 amino acids. In DNA form, the CDR3 reads TGTGCCACCAGTGATTTGACGGCTAGCGGGAGGTACAATGAGCAGTTCTTC. As protein: CATSDLTASGRYNEQFF.

The V and J genes are TRBV27 and TRBJ2-7; D possibly corresponds to TRBD2 (6 bases). V shed 5 bases and J shed 1 base, with 15 bases lying between them. The CDR3 is 15 amino acids. Germline values: CDR1 MNHEY, CDR2 SMNVEV (reference sequence). CDR3 region: CASSTSGTSSYEQYF. The CDR3 coding sequence is TGTGCCAGCAGTACTTCCGGGACTTCGTCCTACGAGCAGTACTTC.

The chain carries TRBV3-1 (or the pseudogene TRBV3-2) and TRBJ2-5; D is unclear. With 2 bases removed from V and 5 bases from J, the gap between germline ends came to 12 bases. Per the germline V gene, CDR1 is LGHDT and CDR2 is YNNKEL (reference sequence). CDR3 length: 14 residues. As DNA, the CDR3 is TGTGCCAGCAGCCAAATCTACCCCACGGAGACCCAGTACTTC. The encoded protein is CASSQIYPTETQYF.

The chain has TRBV19 and TRBJ2-3; TRBD1 aligns across 9 bases. The V gene's germline CDR1 is LNHDA and CDR2 SQIVND (reference sequence). The CDR3 extends over 15 amino acids. J was trimmed by 0 bases and V by 5 bases; bases with no gene match: 3. CDR3 DNA: TGTGCCAGTAGTGGACAGGGGCGTAGCACAGATACGCAGTATTTT. Its translation: CASSGQGRSTDTQYF.

V is TRBV11-3 and J is TRBJ1-3; possibly TRBD1 for D (5 bases). The V end was cut by 5 bases, the J end by 0 bases, with 14 bases between. The CDR3 is 16 amino acids. Germline V lookup: CDR1 SGHNT, CDR2 YENEEA. CDR3 sequence: CASSPSVGGSGNTIYF. CDR3 coding DNA: TGTGCCAGCAGCCCCTCGGTGGGGGGCTCTGGAAACACCATATATTTT.

This sequence joins TRBV5-1 and TRBJ2-1, with D perhaps matching TRBD1 (6 bases). The CDR3 is made up of 15 amino acids. Trimming removed 0 bases at V and 9 bases at J, with 16 bases between. Germline values: CDR1 SGHRS, CDR2 YFSETQ. The chain's CDR3 is CASSLAGQGRGEQFF. Written as DNA, the CDR3 is TGCGCCAGCAGCTTGGCCGGTCAGGGGCGCGGTGAGCAGTTCTTC.

The rearrangement joins TRBV7-2 to TRBJ2-7; 13 nucleotides line up with TRBD2. Germline V gene data show CDR1 as SGHTA and CDR2 as FQGNSA. The CDR3 is 15 amino acids. J lost 6 bases, V lost 4 bases, and 6 bases had no gene match. The CDR3, as DNA: TGTGCCAGCAGCTGGACTAGCGGGAGTCAGGGCGAGCAGTACTTC. It is translated as CASSWTSGSQGEQYF. The complete variable domain, with remaining parts taken from reference TRBV7-2 and TRBJ2-7, reads GAGVSQSPSNKVTEKGKDVELRCDPISGHTALYWYRQSLGQGLEFLIYFQGNSAPDKSGLPSDRFSAERTGGSVSTLTIQRTQQEDSAVYLCASSWTSGSQGEQYFGPGTRLTVT.

V is TRBV28 and J is TRBJ1-4, with D perhaps TRBD1 (5 bases). V shed 5 bases and J shed 7 bases, with 17 bases lying between them. Germline CDR1 is MDHEN and CDR2 is SYDVKM. The CDR3 is 15 amino acids. The CDR3 region is CASSPPGTAFEKLFF. CDR3 sequence (DNA): TGTGCCAGCAGTCCCCCCGGGACTGCCTTTGAAAAACTGTTTTTT.

The rearrangement uses TRBV19 and TRBJ1-4; D call uncertain. The length of the CDR3 is 16 residues. V dropped 4 bases and J dropped 6 bases, with 18 bases sitting between them. CDR1 and CDR2 from the germline V gene are LNHDA and SQIVND (reference sequence). This chain's CDR3 is CASSSLGGGRDEKLFF. For the CDR3, the DNA is TGTGCCAGTAGTAGTTTGGGCGGAGGAAGAGATGAAAAACTGTTTTTT.

V is TRBV9 and J is TRBJ2-7; possibly TRBD2 for D (6 bases). There are 14 residues in the CDR3. V was shortened by 0 bases and J by 6 bases, with 13 bases between the two germline ends. CDR1 is SGDLS, CDR2 YYNGEE, per germline. The CDR3 protein is CASSVVPGAGEQYF. CDR3 sequence (DNA): TGTGCCAGCAGCGTAGTACCGGGAGCGGGCGAGCAGTACTTC.

The J gene is TRBJ1-4, the V gene TRBV9; maybe TRBD1 (5 bases). Germline values: CDR1 SGDLS, CDR2 YYNGEE. The CDR3 is 16 residues long. Trimming took off 0 bases at V and 7 bases at J, with 16 bases between the two ends. CDR3 nucleotide sequence: TGTGCCAGCAGCGTAGAAGTCGGAGGGGCAGGTGAAAAACTGTTTTTT. The encoded protein is CASSVEVGGAGEKLFF.

The rearrangement uses TRBV9 and TRBJ2-3; possibly TRBD2 for D (5 bases). CDR3 size: 16 residues. In germline, CDR1 is SGDLS, CDR2 YYNGEE. The V end was cut by 4 bases, the J end by 5 bases, with 20 bases between. The CDR3 DNA reads as TGTGCCAGCAGCACCCCATTGACGGGGAATGAAGATACGCAGTATTTT. It specifies CASSTPLTGNEDTQYF.

This clone appeared a single time. V gene TRBV28 combines with J gene TRBJ2-2; possible D gene TRBD1, 6 bases. CDR3 length: 14 residues. Germline lookup yields CDR1 MDHEN and CDR2 SYDVKM. V lost 6 bases to trimming and J lost 5 bases, with 13 bases between them. The CDR3 DNA follows: TGTGCCAGCAGCTCCGGGACACTTACCGGGGAGCTGTTTTTT. Translating gives CASSSGTLTGELFF.

The J gene is TRBJ1-6, the V gene TRBV11-2, with a possible D match to TRBD1 (5 bases). The ends were cut back, 3 bases at V and 10 bases at J, with 19 bases in the middle. CDR1 and CDR2 (germline): SGHAT, FQNNGV. The CDR3 spans 16 residues. This CDR3 reads CASSFISGTGGSPLHF. The CDR3 DNA follows: TGTGCCAGCAGCTTTATTTCCGGGACCGGGGGATCACCCCTCCACTTT.

The V and J genes are TRBV30 and TRBJ1-2; tentative D call: TRBD1 (5 bases). The CDR3 has 14 residues. Trimming took off 0 bases at V and 6 bases at J, with 14 bases between the two ends. Per the germline V gene, CDR1 is GTSNPN and CDR2 is SVGIG (reference sequence). This chain's CDR3 is CAWSVSQGMHGYTF. DNA of the CDR3: TGTGCCTGGAGTGTGTCCCAGGGTATGCATGGCTACACCTTC.

A few counts support this clone. The rearrangement uses TRBV30 and TRBJ1-6; 7 bases line up with TRBD1. V lost 2 bases to trimming and J lost 10 bases; unmatched junction nucleotides: 11. CDR1 is GTSNPN and CDR2 is SVGIG in the germline V gene (reference sequence). CDR3 size: 15 residues. The CDR3 DNA is TGTGCCTGGAGTTTTAGGGGGCTTACTAAGTCACCCCTCCACTTT. It codes for CAWSFRGLTKSPLHF.

The chain uses TRBV12-3 or TRBV12-4 and TRBJ2-3; D unclear. Trimming shortened V by 2 bases and J by 6 bases, and 9 bases separated the two germline ends. The CDR3 consists of 13 residues. The CDR3: CASSLNLMDTQYF. In DNA, the CDR3 is TGTGCCAGCAGTTTAAATCTAATGGATACGCAGTATTTT.

This chain links TRBV28 with TRBJ2-2; maybe TRBD1 (5 bases). The CDR3 is 15 residues long. In germline, CDR1 is MDHEN, CDR2 SYDVKM. Trimming removed 5 bases at V and 5 bases at J, with 15 bases between. The DNA of the CDR3 is TGTGCCAGCAGTCGACGACAGATTCGGACCGGGGAGCTGTTTTTT. As protein: CASSRRQIRTGELFF.

This clone was picked up many times. The rearrangement joins TRBV11-2 to TRBJ1-6, with D hard to call. Looked up from germline, CDR1 is SGHAT and CDR2 is FQNNGV. V was trimmed by 1 base and J by 18 bases, leaving 10 bases between them. This CDR3 region has 11 residues. CDR3: CASSLGRLPHF. The DNA of the CDR3 is TGTGCCAGCAGCTTAGGGAGGCTTCCCCACTTT. Filled out from reference TRBV11-2 and TRBJ1-6, the complete variable domain reads EAGVAQSPRYKIIEKRQSVAFWCNPISGHATLYWYQQILGQGPKLLIQFQNNGVVDDSQLPKDRFSAERLKGVDSTLKIQPAKLEDSAVYLCASSLGRLPHFGNGTRLTVT.

The chain is built from TRBV12-5 and TRBJ2-2; TRBD2 matches 8 bases. V gave up 6 bases and J gave up 3 bases; unmatched junction bases: 6. The germline V gene has CDR1 LGHNT and CDR2 FRNRAP. The CDR3 runs to 15 residues. CDR3 amino acids: CASGTQTSDTGELFF. The CDR3 nucleotides read TGTGCTAGTGGGACCCAGACTAGCGACACCGGGGAGCTGTTTTTT.

The count of this clone is one. The J gene is TRBJ2-3, the V gene TRBV11-3, with D perhaps TRBD2 (5 bases). CDR3 length: 15 amino acids. Germline-derived CDR1 and CDR2 are SGHNT and YENEEA. Trimming took 1 base from V and 4 from J, leaving 12 bases between them. The CDR3 sequence is CASSLVSGQPDTQYF. CDR3 DNA: TGTGCCAGCAGCTTAGTAAGCGGTCAACCAGATACGCAGTATTTT.

This chain connects TRBV19 to TRBJ2-7; 7 bases are a match to TRBD1. The V gene end was trimmed by 7 bases and the J gene end by 3 bases; junction bases not matched to a gene: 9. Per the germline V gene, CDR1 is LNHDA and CDR2 is SQIVND (reference sequence). CDR3 length: 14 residues. CDR3 sequence: CASKGQASNYEQYF. CDR3 bases: TGTGCCAGTAAAGGACAGGCGTCGAACTACGAGCAGTACTTC.

The chain links TRBV9 to TRBJ2-7, with 9 bases that match TRBD2. The CDR3 has 15 residues. The J segment lost 2 bases and the V segment lost 0 bases, leaving 3 bases of the junction unmatched. In germline, CDR1 is SGDLS, CDR2 YYNGEE. The CDR3 loop is CASSVGAGGAYEQYF. CDR3 in DNA: TGTGCCAGCAGCGTAGGAGCGGGAGGAGCCTACGAGCAGTACTTC.